This entry lists 14 T cell receptor beta chains sequenced from one sample in a study of cytomegalovirus exposure and HLA in healthy donors. With 60 Vbeta and 13 Jbeta primers, the PCR was carried out. Some clones are missing from TCRdb's copy, which holds only in-frame ones; the method was immunoSEQ multiplex PCR. Of around 160,000 clones listed, 65% to 85% are singletons. The sequencing input was PBMCs. The origin of the receptors is a woman in her 40s in good health and CMV-seropositive.

This chain uses TRBV19 with TRBJ2-5; TRBD1 might be the D (5 bases). The CDR3 has 13 amino acids. Germline-derived CDR1 and CDR2 are LNHDA and SQIVND (reference sequence). V was cut by 6 bases and J by 2 bases, with 10 bases left in between. In DNA form, the CDR3 reads TGTGCCAGTAGCACAGGACGACAAGAGACCCAGTACTTC. It specifies CASSTGRQETQYF.

This clone was seen more than once but under ten times. V is TRBV14 and J is TRBJ2-1; D may be TRBD2 (6 bases). Per the germline V gene, CDR1 is SGHDN and CDR2 is FVKESK. Trimming removed 0 bases from V and 9 bases from J, with 12 bases in between. This CDR3 has 14 amino acids. The CDR3 DNA sequence: TGTGCCAGCAGCCAAGAAAGAGGCGGGGTTGAGCAGTTCTTC. It is translated as CASSQERGGVEQFF.

This clone was recorded once. The chain employs TRBV18 and TRBJ2-2, with 10 bases that match TRBD1. V was clipped by 5 bases and J by 4 bases; unmatched bases: 7. There are 16 residues in the CDR3. Germline CDR1 reads KGHSH; CDR2 reads LQKENI. CDR3 coding DNA: TGTGCCAGCTCAACCACCCGGACAGGGGGCACCGGGGAGCTGTTTTTT. It translates to CASSTTRTGGTGELFF.

The genes are TRBV7-2 and TRBJ2-5, with 11 bases matching TRBD2. The junction had 2 bases not matched to a gene; V was cut back by 5 bases and J by 0 bases. CDR3 size: 15 residues. Germline values: CDR1 SGHTA, CDR2 FQGNSA. CDR3 DNA sequence: TGTGCCAGCAGCCCTAGCGGGGGGAACCAAGAGACCCAGTACTTC. Amino acids: CASSPSGGNQETQYF.

The chain links TRBV7-9 to TRBJ2-1; 7 bases fit TRBD2. Germline V gene data show CDR1 as SEHNR and CDR2 as FQNEAQ (reference sequence). This CDR3 region has 15 residues. V shed 1 base, J shed 5 bases, and the junction held 5 bases outside the gene matches. The CDR3 here is CASSLVVAGHNEQFF. Written as DNA, the CDR3 is TGTGCCAGCAGCTTAGTGGTAGCGGGTCACAATGAGCAGTTCTTC.

J is TRBJ1-2 and V is TRBV21-1. TRBV21-1 represents a pseudogene. This CDR3 has 10 residues. CDR3 sequence (DNA): TGTGGAGGAGGGGTGGCCGGCTACACCTTC. Protein product: CGGGVAGYTF.

Turning to this clone: Because the CDR3's place on the DNA is in doubt, the DNA is left out and the CDR3 is given as listed by TCRdb. The chain employs TRBV12-1 and TRBJ2-3; the table gives TRBD1 as D, unverified against the DNA. TRBV12-1 is a pseudogene. The CDR3 is 19 amino acids long, termini counted. This chain's CDR3 is CASSFVGAWGPGNTDTQYF.

This clone was detected a few times. The V and J genes are TRBV5-1 and TRBJ2-3; D call uncertain. Germline assignment: CDR1 SGHRS and CDR2 YFSETQ. Trimming removed 4 bases at V and 0 bases at J, with 3 bases between. The CDR3 runs to 12 residues. The CDR3 loop is CASSRSTDTQYF. CDR3 DNA sequence: TGCGCCAGCAGCCGTAGCACAGATACGCAGTATTTT.

The J gene is TRBJ2-7, the V gene TRBV4-2, with 11 positions matching TRBD1. Per germline, CDR1 LGHNA and CDR2 YNFKEQ. The CDR3 is 15 amino acids. V lost 1 base, J lost 3 bases, and 2 bases stayed unmatched. CDR3 nucleotide sequence: TGTGCCAGCAGCCAAGGAGGGACAGGGGGCTACGAGCAGTACTTC. Protein: CASSQGGTGGYEQYF.

In this sample, this clone turned up once. This chain uses TRBV19 with TRBJ2-6; possibly TRBD2 for D (5 bases). Germline CDR1 reads LNHDA; CDR2 reads SQIVND (reference sequence). With 5 bases removed from V and 0 bases from J, the gap between germline ends came to 8 bases. The CDR3 has 15 amino acids. The CDR3 loop reads CASSEEGSGANVLTF. The CDR3, as DNA: TGTGCCAGTAGTGAAGAGGGCTCTGGGGCCAACGTCCTGACTTTC.

This chain uses TRBV9 with TRBJ2-5; 8 bases map to TRBD2. The J call may be mistaken, given a closer DNA end match to TRBJ2-7. The CDR3 is 15 residues long. Germline values: CDR1 SGDLS, CDR2 YYNGEE. CDR3 DNA: TGTGCCAGCATCGCCATCCGCGGGGGGCCTTACGAGCAGTACTTC. It encodes CASIAIRGGPYEQYF.

On this clone: Other DNA sequences in this sample translate to the same CDR3. The chain has TRBV2 and TRBJ1-5; no definite D call. The CDR3 loop spans 15 amino acids. From germline, CDR1 is SNHLY and CDR2 FYNNEI. Trimming removed 6 bases from V and 1 base from J, with 13 bases in between. The CDR3 loop is CASRLEGGSNQPQHF. CDR3 DNA sequence: TGTGCCAGCAGGTTAGAGGGTGGAAGCAATCAGCCCCAGCATTTT.

This clone was seen more than once but under ten times. The CDR3 sequence: CASSDSPGTGSVNTEAFF. CDR3 DNA: TGTGCCAGCAGTGATAGTCCCGGGACAGGGTCGGTAAACACTGAAGCTTTCTTT. V and J are TRBV6-4 and TRBJ1-1, with 9 bases matching TRBD1. The trim removed 3 bases at V and 2 bases at J, leaving 13 bases unmatched. From germline, CDR1 is MRHNA and CDR2 SNTAGT. This CDR3 contains 18 residues.

The V call is TRBV19, the J call TRBJ2-2; D is possibly TRBD1 (5 bases). Germline assignment: CDR1 LNHDA and CDR2 SQIVND (reference sequence). The V gene lost 4 bases and the J gene lost 1 base, with 10 bases spanning the gap. This CDR3 region has 15 residues. The CDR3 loop reads CASSNAGQNTGELFF. DNA for the CDR3: TGTGCCAGTAGTAACGCCGGACAGAACACCGGGGAGCTGTTTTTT.